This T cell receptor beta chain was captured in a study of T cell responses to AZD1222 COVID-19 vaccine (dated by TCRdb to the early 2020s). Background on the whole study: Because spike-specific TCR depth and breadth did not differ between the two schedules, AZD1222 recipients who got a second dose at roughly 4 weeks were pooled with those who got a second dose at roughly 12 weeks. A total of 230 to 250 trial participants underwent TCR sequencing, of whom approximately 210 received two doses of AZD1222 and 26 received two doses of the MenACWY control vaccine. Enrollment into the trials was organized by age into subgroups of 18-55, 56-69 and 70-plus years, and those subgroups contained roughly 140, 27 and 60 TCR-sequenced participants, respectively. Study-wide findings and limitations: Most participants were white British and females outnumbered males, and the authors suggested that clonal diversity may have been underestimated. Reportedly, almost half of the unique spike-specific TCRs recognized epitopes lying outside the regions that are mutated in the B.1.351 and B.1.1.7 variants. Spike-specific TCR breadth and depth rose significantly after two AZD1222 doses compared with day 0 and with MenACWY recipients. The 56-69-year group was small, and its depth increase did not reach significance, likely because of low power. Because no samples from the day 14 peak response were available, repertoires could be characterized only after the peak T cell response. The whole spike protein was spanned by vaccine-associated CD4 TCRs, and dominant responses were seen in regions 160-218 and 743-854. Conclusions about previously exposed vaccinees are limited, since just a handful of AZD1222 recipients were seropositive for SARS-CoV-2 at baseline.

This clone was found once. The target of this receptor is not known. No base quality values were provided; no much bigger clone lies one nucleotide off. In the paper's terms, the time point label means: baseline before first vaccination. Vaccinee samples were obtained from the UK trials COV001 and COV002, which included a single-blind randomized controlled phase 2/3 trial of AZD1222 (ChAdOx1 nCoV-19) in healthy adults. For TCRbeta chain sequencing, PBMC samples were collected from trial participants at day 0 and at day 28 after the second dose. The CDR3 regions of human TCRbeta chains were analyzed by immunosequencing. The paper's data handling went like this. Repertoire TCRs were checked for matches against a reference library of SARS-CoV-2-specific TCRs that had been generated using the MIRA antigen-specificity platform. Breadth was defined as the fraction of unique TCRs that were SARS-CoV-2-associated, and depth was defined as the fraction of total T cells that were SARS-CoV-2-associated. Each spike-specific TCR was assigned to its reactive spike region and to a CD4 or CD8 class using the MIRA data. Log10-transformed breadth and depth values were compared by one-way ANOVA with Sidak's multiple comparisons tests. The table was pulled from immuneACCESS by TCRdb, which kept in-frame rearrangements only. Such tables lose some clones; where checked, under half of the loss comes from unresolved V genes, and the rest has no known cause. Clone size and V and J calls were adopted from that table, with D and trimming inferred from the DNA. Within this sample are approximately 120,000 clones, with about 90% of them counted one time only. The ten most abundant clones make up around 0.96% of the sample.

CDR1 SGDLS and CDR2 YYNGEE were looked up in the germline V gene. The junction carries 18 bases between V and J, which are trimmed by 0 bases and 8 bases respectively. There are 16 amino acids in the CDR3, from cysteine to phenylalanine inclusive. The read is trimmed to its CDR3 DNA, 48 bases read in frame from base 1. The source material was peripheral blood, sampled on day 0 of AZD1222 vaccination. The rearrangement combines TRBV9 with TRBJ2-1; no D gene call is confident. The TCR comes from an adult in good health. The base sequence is TGTGCCAGCAGCGTAGACTCAAGGCCGCGACGAGATGAGCAGTTCTTC. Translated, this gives CASSVDSRPRRDEQFF.